These T cell receptor beta chains were read from a single sample in a study of T-cell reconstitution after alpha-beta-depleted transplantation in children. TCRdb fed the PCR reads into MiXCR, producing one record per CDR3 protein. The profile shows about a million distinct CDR3 sequences, about 29% of them singletons. The sample here was PBMCs, mostly from graft donor cells, taken 360 days after TCRalphabeta/CD19-depleted stem cell transplant. These TCRs come from a boy younger than two who had a stem cell transplant for SCID, so the T cells may come from the graft donor. The CDR3 runs from the conserved cysteine through the conserved F or W. The D gene is left open where the match is weak. Clone size is not always given. Where it is, it says once, few, many or a class for expanded clones.

DNA: TGTGCCAGCAGCCCCCCTCAAGGATCTAGGACAGATACGCAGTATTTT; CDR3: CASSPPQGSRTDTQYF; size: .; D: .; V: TRBV9; J: TRBJ2-3
DNA: TGCGCCAGCAGCCTATGGGGACAAAGGGCCACTGAAGCTTTCTTT; CDR3: CASSLWGQRATEAFF; size: .; D: .; V: TRBV5-1; J: TRBJ1-1
DNA: TGTGCCAGCAGTTGGTCCCCGACAGGGGCTTCCTACAATGAGCAGTTCTTC; CDR3: CASSWSPTGASYNEQFF; size: .; D: TRBD1; V: TRBV6-5; J: TRBJ2-1
DNA: TGCGCCAGCAGAGTGGGGGCAGGGGAGACCCAGTACTTC; CDR3: CASRVGAGETQYF; size: .; D: .; V: TRBV5-1; J: TRBJ2-5
DNA: TGTGCCAGCAGCCCGTTAGCGGGGGGGCTTGAAGATACGCAGTATTTT; CDR3: CASSPLAGGLEDTQYF; size: .; D: TRBD2; V: TRBV14; J: TRBJ2-3
DNA: TGTGCCAGCAGCCAAGGGCCCTACCCGCTGCGGGGACCCTCCTACGAGCAGTACTTC; CDR3: CASSQGPYPLRGPSYEQYF; size: .; D: .; V: TRBV4-2; J: TRBJ2-7
DNA: TGTGCCAGCAGTCCAAACCAGCCTAATATAGCGGGGGGTCCCTTAAAGCAGTACTTC; CDR3: CASSPNQPNIAGGPLKQYF; size: few; D: TRBD2; V: TRBV28; J: TRBJ2-7
DNA: TGTGCCAGCAGTTACTCGAACAGGGGCCAGGAGGAGCAGTACTTC; CDR3: CASSYSNRGQEEQYF; size: .; D: TRBD1; V: TRBV6-5; J: TRBJ2-7
DNA: TGTGCCAGCTCACCAATAGAAGGTAGGGCAGGTGTCACTGAAGCTTTCTTT; CDR3: CASSPIEGRAGVTEAFF; size: few; D: .; V: TRBV18; J: TRBJ1-1
DNA: TGCAGTGCTCGCCCGAACACAGGGGGCGCAGTCTACGAGCAGTACTTC; CDR3: CSARPNTGGAVYEQYF; size: .; D: TRBD1; V: TRBV20-1; J: TRBJ2-7
DNA: TGCAGTGCCCCCGTAGCGGGGTCCCCCTACGAGCAGTACTTC; CDR3: CSAPVAGSPYEQYF; size: .; D: TRBD2; V: TRBV20-1; J: TRBJ2-7
DNA: TGTGCCAGCAGCGAGCCTTGGACAGCAAACTATGGCTACACCTTC; CDR3: CASSEPWTANYGYTF; size: few; D: .; V: TRBV6-1; J: TRBJ1-2
DNA: TGCAGTGCTACATTGATAGCGGGGGGCGGGACGGCGACCCAGTACTTC; CDR3: CSATLIAGGGTATQYF; size: few; D: TRBD2; V: TRBV20-1; J: TRBJ2-5
DNA: TGCGCCAGCAGCTACGCTGGGACCAGGAACACCGGGGAGCTGTTTTTT; CDR3: CASSYAGTRNTGELFF; size: .; D: .; V: TRBV5-1; J: TRBJ2-2
DNA: TGTGCCACCAGTGGGGGACTAGGTTTTAATGAGCAGTTCTTC; CDR3: CATSGGLGFNEQFF; size: many; D: TRBD2; V: TRBV24-1; J: TRBJ2-1
DNA: TGTGCCAGCAGTTTCCCTACAGGGCACACAGATACGCAGTATTTT; CDR3: CASSFPTGHTDTQYF; size: .; D: .; V: TRBV12-3/TRBV12-4; J: TRBJ2-3
DNA: TGTGCCAGCAGACGGACAGGGGAGGGGAATGGCTACACCTTC; CDR3: CASRRTGEGNGYTF; size: few; D: TRBD1; V: TRBV12-3/TRBV12-4; J: TRBJ1-2